The clone carrying this T cell receptor (beta chain) was seen a single time. The CDR3 consists of 15 residues. Germline V gene sequence: CDR1 MGHDK, CDR2 SYGVNS. Trimming pared 1 base from V and 6 bases from J, leaving 10 bases between. The data stem from a study of neoadjuvant anti-PD-1 for oral cavity cancer. Blood libraries mostly used roughly 500 ng genomic DNA, six replicates each. Profiling relied on immunoSEQ multiplex PCR, and the TCRdb table lists in-frame clones only, not all of them. The sample holds some 71,000 clones; about 83% are singletons and the top ten take around 3.2%. Patients had HPV-negative, locally advanced oral cavity squamous cell carcinoma. Analysis of PBMCs was direct, with no culture step.

The receptor's source is a person between 40 and 79 years old with oral cavity squamous cell carcinoma. Sequenced material: PBMCs, taken before nivolumab (anti-PD-1) treatment. This rearrangement joins TRBV25-1 to TRBJ1-6; a weak D match, TRBD1 (5 bases). The CDR3 region has the DNA TGTGCCAGCAGTGAATCCGGGACCTCTAATTCACCCCTCCACTTT. This translates into CASSESGTSNSPLHF.